One T cell receptor (beta chain) is described in this entry. This record comes from a study of blood T cell repertoires in COVID-19. In the study's own analysis: Estimation of nucleated cell counts was performed using reference gene primer amplification. Sequenced by immunoSEQ multiplex PCR; TCRdb stores in-frame clones only, minus some. V, J and clone size are those of that table, while D and trimming were read from the DNA. Of about 130,000 clones in the sample, over 60% were seen once. Sequenced: peripheral blood. This sequence was found in a man in his forties with active or convalescent COVID-19.

CDR3 DNA sequence: TGCAGCGTTGATGGGGCCGGGTTCTACACCTTC. Protein sequence: CSVDGAGFYTF. V is TRBV29-1 and J is TRBJ1-2; possible D gene TRBD1, 5 bases. The V gene's germline CDR1 is SQVTM and CDR2 ANQGSEA. Trimming took off 3 bases at V and 10 bases at J, with 12 bases between the two ends. The CDR3 loop spans 11 amino acids.